The clone carrying this T cell receptor beta chain was picked up one time. Germline lookup yields CDR1 SGHVS and CDR2 FNYEAQ. Trimming took 4 bases from V and 0 from J, leaving 16 bases between them. The CDR3 spans 16 residues. This record comes from a study of response to subunit inactivated influenza vaccine. In TCRdb, the RT-PCR reads were re-called with MiXCR into one record per CDR3 protein. The sample has over 650,000 distinct CDR3 sequences; about a fifth are singletons. This specimen consisted of PBMCs from blood, obtained about 5 days after vaccination. This sequence was found in a man aged 45-65 years who received an inactivated influenza vaccine. The rearrangement uses TRBV7-6 and TRBJ2-7, with a tentative D call TRBD2 (7 bases). Written as DNA, the CDR3 is TGTGCCAGCAGCTATAGGGGGGGCTCTAGCTCCTACGAGCAGTACTTC. Amino acid sequence: CASSYRGGSSSYEQYF.